Shown below are 24 T cell receptor beta chains from a single sample sequenced in a study of regulatory T cells in long-lasting Graves disease. Arm-PCR of CDR3 regions and iRepertoire HTBI primers were the basis on which TCR beta libraries were built. TCRdb independently ran MiXCR on the multiplex PCR reads; one entry per CDR3 protein. The sample comprises around 250,000 distinct CDR3 sequences, 20% of which are singletons, and about 15% rests with the top ten. Regarding time point: newly diagnosed GD, antithyroid drugs for less than 3 months. There was RNA extracted from PBMCs, and the TCR library was made from it. The sample in question was peripheral blood mononuclear cells (PBMCs), obtained at new diagnosis, from a patient treated with antithyroid drugs. These receptor sequences come from a female donor with Graves disease.

The CDR3 here is CASSLSTGDAFF. The CDR3 region has the DNA TGTGCCAGCAGTTTAAGCACAGGGGACGCTTTCTTT. The J gene is TRBJ1-1, the V gene TRBV28, with 7 bases that match TRBD1. The J segment lost 11 bases and the V segment lost 2 bases, leaving 5 bases of the junction unmatched. The CDR3 is made up of 12 amino acids. Germline V gene data show CDR1 as MDHEN and CDR2 as SYDVKM.

At least ten counts were recorded for this clonotype. The gene calls are TRBV5-1 and TRBJ1-6; 9 bases are a match to TRBD1. V was pared by 4 bases and J by 8 bases, with 7 bases of the junction left unmatched. The CDR3 is 15 amino acids. CDR1 SGHRS and CDR2 YFSETQ come from the germline V gene. The CDR3 reads CASSVLQGADSPLHF. Written as DNA, the CDR3 is TGCGCCAGCAGCGTCTTACAGGGGGCTGATTCACCCCTCCACTTT.

This clonotype showed up many times. This rearrangement joins TRBV7-2 to TRBJ1-4; tentatively, D is TRBD1 (5 bases). The CDR3 is made up of 15 amino acids. V was trimmed by 5 bases and J by 7 bases, leaving 17 bases between them. Germline CDR1 reads SGHTA; CDR2 reads FQGNSA. The CDR3 protein is CASSPRQIRGEKLFF. The CDR3 region has the DNA TGTGCCAGCAGCCCTCGACAGATCCGGGGTGAAAAACTGTTTTTT.

This clonotype was counted ten times or more. The CDR3 sequence is CASSRRQMGRGETQYF. CDR3 in DNA: TGTGCCAGTAGTAGACGGCAGATGGGTAGGGGAGAGACCCAGTACTTC. The chain combines TRBV19 with TRBJ2-5; a weak D match, TRBD1 (5 bases). The CDR3 has 16 amino acids. CDR1 is LNHDA and CDR2 is SQIVND in the germline V gene (reference sequence). V was shortened by 4 bases and J by 4 bases, with 19 bases between the two germline ends.

On this clonotype: A much larger clone sits a single nucleotide away, making a read error possible. The chain recombines TRBV20-1 with TRBJ1-1; D is possibly TRBD1 (5 bases). Trimming removed 3 bases from V and 1 base from J, with 6 bases in between. The CDR3 consists of 12 residues. The germline CDR1 and CDR2 sequences are DFQATT and SNEGSKA (reference sequence). CDR3 amino acids: CSARGPNTEAFF. In DNA, the CDR3 is TGCAGTGCTAGGGGGCCGAACACTGAAGCTTTCTTT.

The chain links TRBV28 to TRBJ2-1, with 10 positions matching TRBD2. The trim removed 8 bases at V and 9 bases at J, leaving 7 bases unmatched. CDR3 size: 13 residues. Germline CDR1 and CDR2: MDHEN and SYDVKM. The CDR3 reads CASVTSGLGEQFF. Here the CDR3 DNA reads TGTGCCAGCGTGACTAGCGGGTTAGGTGAGCAGTTCTTC.

The table lists this clonotype with many counts. The CDR3 region has the DNA TGCAGTGCTAGAGTAAACACTGAAGCTTTCTTT. Translation: CSARVNTEAFF. The rearrangement uses TRBV20-1 and TRBJ1-1; D uncertain. Germline V gene data show CDR1 as DFQATT and CDR2 as SNEGSKA (reference sequence). The V gene lost 1 base and the J gene lost 2 bases, with 2 bases spanning the gap. The CDR3 has 11 amino acids.

The V and J genes are TRBV7-2 and TRBJ2-4, with D perhaps TRBD1 (8 bases). CDR1 SGHTA and CDR2 FQGNSA come from the germline V gene. There are 14 residues in the CDR3. The ends were cut back, 5 bases at V and 5 bases at J, with 13 bases in the middle. CDR3 amino acids: CASSLQGGENIQYF. CDR3 in DNA: TGTGCCAGCAGCCTACAGGGGGGGGAAAACATTCAGTACTTC.

The rearrangement links TRBV11-3 to TRBJ2-5; possible D gene TRBD2, 6 bases. Looked up from germline, CDR1 is SGHNT and CDR2 is YENEEA. Trimming removed 5 bases at V and 5 bases at J, with 12 bases between. The CDR3 is made up of 13 amino acids. This chain's CDR3 is CASSGGTFETQYF. The CDR3 DNA follows: TGTGCCAGCAGCGGGGGGACTTTCGAGACCCAGTACTTC.

This clonotype was found many times. The chain joins TRBV5-1 to TRBJ2-7; weak D call: TRBD2 (6 bases). Between the trimmed V and J ends, which lost 0 bases and 3 bases, there was a span of 13 bases. The CDR3 length is 15 residues. The germline CDR1 and CDR2 sequences are SGHRS and YFSETQ. In DNA, the CDR3 is TGCGCCAGCAGCTTGGCCGGGGGACGGGTCTACGAGCAGTACTTC. Residues: CASSLAGGRVYEQYF.

In regard to this clonotype: One base separates it from a far larger clone, so it is likely a read error. The chain is built from TRBV13 and TRBJ1-1; possible D gene TRBD1, 6 bases. Germline V CDR1 and CDR2: PRHDT, FYEKMQ (reference sequence). The CDR3 runs 15 residues. CDR3 sequence reads: CASTSGAYQNTEASF. CDR3 DNA: TGTGCCAGCACCTCGGGGGCATATCAGAACACTGAAGCTTCCTTT.

This clonotype appeared many times. The rearrangement uses TRBV7-2 and TRBJ2-7; D is unclear. Germline lookup yields CDR1 SGHTA and CDR2 FQGNSA. The V end was cut by 5 bases, the J end by 4 bases, with 12 bases between. The CDR3 is 13 residues long. The CDR3 bases are TGTGCCAGCAGCCAGGACGGCGAGTACGAGCAGTACTTC. It encodes CASSQDGEYEQYF. Variable domain in full (rest from reference TRBV7-2 and TRBJ2-7): GAGVSQSPSNKVTEKGKDVELRCDPISGHTALYWYRQSLGQGLEFLIYFQGNSAPDKSGLPSDRFSAERTGGSVSTLTIQRTQQEDSAVYLCASSQDGEYEQYFGPGTRLTVT.

This clonotype was picked up a small number of times. The chain links TRBV5-1 to TRBJ2-2; 9 bases fit TRBD1. After removal of 0 bases from V and 0 bases from J, the junction contained 15 bases not matched to a gene. The CDR3 is made up of 21 amino acids. Germline V CDR1 and CDR2: SGHRS, YFSETQ. CDR3 coding DNA: TGCGCCAGCAGCTTGGAGGGACAGGGCTACGGTTTTTCCGCGAACACCGGGGAGCTGTTTTTT. Translation gives CASSLEGQGYGFSANTGELFF.

The chain carries TRBV19 and TRBJ2-1; 8 positions agree with TRBD1. The CDR3 extends over 17 amino acids. V was pared by 1 base and J by 4 bases, with 9 bases of the junction left unmatched. The germline V gene has CDR1 LNHDA and CDR2 SQIVND (reference sequence). The CDR3 DNA follows: TGTGCCAGTAGTATAGCGCCCGGGACAGGTCTTTACAATGAGCAGTTCTTC. Its translation: CASSIAPGTGLYNEQFF.

This clonotype was picked up many times. The V and J genes are TRBV18 and TRBJ2-3, with 8 bases fitting TRBD2. Trimming removed 0 bases from V and 2 bases from J; junction bases left unmatched: 4. Germline assignment: CDR1 KGHSH and CDR2 LQKENI. The CDR3 sequence is 16 residues long. Here the CDR3 reads CASSPPVAGHTDTQYF. In DNA form, the CDR3 reads TGTGCCAGCTCACCACCGGTAGCGGGGCACACAGATACGCAGTATTTT.

There are many counts of this clonotype. The rearrangement links TRBV24-1 to TRBJ2-5; 7 bases match TRBD1. The V segment lost 2 bases and the J segment 4 bases; nucleotides outside the gene matches: 9. The CDR3 is 16 amino acids. Germline V gene lookup returns CDR1 KGHDR and CDR2 SFDVKD. CDR3 coding DNA: TGTGCCACCAGTGATTGGGCAACAGGGGCCGGAGAGACCCAGTACTTC. It yields the protein CATSDWATGAGETQYF.

The chain employs TRBV7-2 and TRBJ1-1; the D is unclear. V lost 1 base and J 1 base, leaving 7 bases between the germline ends. The CDR3 runs 14 residues. Per the germline V gene, CDR1 is SGHTA and CDR2 is FQGNSA. This CDR3 is CASSLVLQNTEAFF. CDR3 DNA sequence: TGTGCCAGCAGCTTAGTGCTACAGAACACTGAAGCTTTCTTT. The whole variable domain, remainder taken from reference TRBV7-2 and TRBJ1-1, is GAGVSQSPSNKVTEKGKDVELRCDPISGHTALYWYRQSLGQGLEFLIYFQGNSAPDKSGLPSDRFSAERTGGSVSTLTIQRTQQEDSAVYLCASSLVLQNTEAFFGQGTRLTVV.

This clonotype was observed a handful of times. V is TRBV5-5 and J is TRBJ1-5; TRBD1 might be the D (5 bases). The CDR3 loop spans 13 amino acids. V was clipped by 1 base and J by 9 bases, with 11 bases between them. The germline CDR1 and CDR2 sequences are SGHKS and YYEKEE (reference sequence). The CDR3 DNA follows: TGTGCCAGCAGCTTGCAAGGGGACGGGCCCCAGCATTTT. Encoded protein: CASSLQGDGPQHF.

In this sample, this clonotype turned up many times. This chain links TRBV7-2 with TRBJ2-5, with D perhaps assigned TRBD1 or TRBD2 (6 bases each). Trimming stripped 1 base from V and 4 bases from J, with 19 bases between. Germline-derived CDR1 and CDR2 are SGHTA and FQGNSA. This CDR3 region has 17 residues. CDR3: CASSLGVGGGAPETQYF. The CDR3 DNA follows: TGTGCCAGCAGCTTAGGTGTGGGGGGCGGGGCCCCAGAGACCCAGTACTTC.

This clonotype occurred many times. This chain uses TRBV9 with TRBJ1-2; 11 bases are shared with TRBD1. CDR3 size: 15 residues. Germline CDR1 SGDLS, CDR2 YYNGEE. Losses at the gene ends were 4 bases for V and 7 bases for J; bases not matched to a gene: 9. Here the CDR3 DNA reads TGTGCCAGCAGCAGTGGACAGGGGGCGCCTGCTGGCTACACCTTC. Translated, it gives CASSSGQGAPAGYTF.

This chain joins TRBV7-2 and TRBJ2-1; the D is unclear. Germline V gene data show CDR1 as SGHTA and CDR2 as FQGNSA. There are 16 residues in the CDR3. V shed 4 bases and J shed 12 bases, with 25 bases lying between them. CDR3 residues: CASSSNAPMGQTGQFF. The DNA for the CDR3 is TGTGCCAGCAGCTCCAACGCTCCCATGGGCCAGACGGGGCAGTTCTTC.

This clonotype was counted at least ten times. The V call is TRBV5-1, the J call TRBJ2-2, with TRBD2 as a possible D gene (6 bases). Germline CDR1 SGHRS, CDR2 YFSETQ. This CDR3 is 15 amino acids long. Trimming shortened V by 7 bases and J by 0 bases, and 13 bases separated the two germline ends. The CDR3 loop reads CASGIWGANTGELFF. The CDR3 DNA sequence: TGCGCCAGCGGAATTTGGGGGGCGAACACCGGGGAGCTGTTTTTT.

This clonotype was counted ten times or more. The chain recombines TRBV6-2 or TRBV6-3 with TRBJ2-3, with 7 bases fitting TRBD2. The CDR3 covers 15 residues. The germline gives CDR1 MNHEY, CDR2 SVGEGT. With 7 bases clipped from V and 2 bases from J, the junction kept 9 bases outside the gene matches. Written as DNA, the CDR3 is TGTGCCAGCAACCCAGCGGGGCAATTCACAGATACGCAGTATTTT. Translation gives CASNPAGQFTDTQYF.

This clonotype has ten or more counts. J is TRBJ2-1 and V is TRBV20-1; weak D call: TRBD2 (6 bases). This CDR3 comprises 14 residues. CDR1 is DFQATT and CDR2 is SNEGSKA in the germline V gene (reference sequence). Trimming took 6 bases from V and 2 from J, leaving 14 bases between them. This CDR3 is CSARGASAYNEQFF. In DNA form, the CDR3 reads TGCAGTGCAAGGGGAGCTAGCGCCTACAATGAGCAGTTCTTC.